The 10 T cell receptor beta chains presented below share a single source sample, sequenced in a study of Ad26.COV2.S vaccination and SARS-CoV-2 variants. Treatment in this sample: some 20 received Ad26.COV2.S at low or high dose, single or two shots; a few received placebo; per-sample allocation not given. The samples date from day 63 after the first vaccine or placebo injection. Clones were read by immunoSEQ multiplex PCR, and TCRdb kept only the in-frame ones, dropping some. The data show about 480,000 clones, around 90% seen once. The sequencing here drew on peripheral blood, taken in a trial of Ad26.COV2.S vaccine versus placebo. The receptors were gathered from a person aged 18 to 65 who received the Ad26.COV2.S COVID-19 vaccine or a placebo.

The chain recombines TRBV24-1 with TRBJ2-7; 10 nucleotides agree with TRBD2. Germline V gene data show CDR1 as KGHDR and CDR2 as SFDVKD. V dropped 4 bases and J dropped 5; count of bases not matched to a gene: 7. The CDR3 length is 15 residues. Here the CDR3 reads CATSDSLAGVNEQYF. The CDR3 region has the DNA TGTGCCACCAGTGACTCCCTAGCGGGAGTCAACGAGCAGTACTTC.

The chain employs TRBV5-6 and TRBJ2-3, with TRBD2 matching over 11 bases. Germline V gene sequence: CDR1 SGHDT, CDR2 YYEEEE. Trimming took 7 bases from V and 3 from J; bases not matched to a gene: 7. The CDR3 has 15 amino acids. CDR3 in amino acids: CASRPSGRLTDTQYF. CDR3 DNA: TGTGCCAGCCGGCCTAGCGGGAGGCTTACAGATACGCAGTATTTT.

About this clone: The junction departs from germline at one end; a sequencing error may be responsible. This chain uses TRBV6-1 with TRBJ2-3; no firm D call. The germline gives CDR1 MNHNS, CDR2 SASEGT. The CDR3 totals 14 residues. The CDR3 DNA reads as TGTGCCAGCAGTAAAGCCGTGGTATCAGATACGCAGTATTTT. It codes for CASSKAVVSDTQYF.

This clone was picked up one time. The chain is built from TRBV28 and TRBJ2-4; the match to TRBD1 covers 8 bases. The CDR3 spans 15 residues. Per the germline V gene, CDR1 is MDHEN and CDR2 is SYDVKM. With V trimmed by 4 bases and J by 2 bases, 4 bases remained unmatched. CDR3 residues: CASSSGGSTKNIQYF. The CDR3 region has the DNA TGTGCCAGCAGTTCAGGGGGCTCGACCAAAAACATTCAGTACTTC. Drawing the rest from reference TRBV28 and TRBJ2-4, the complete variable domain is DVKVTQSSRYLVKRTGEKVFLECVQDMDHENMFWYRQDPGLGLRLIYFSYDVKMKEKGDIPEGYSVSREKKERFSLILESASTNQTSMYLCASSSGGSTKNIQYFGAGTRLSVL.

The CDR3 protein is CASSLLRVEGVLNSPLHF. The DNA for the CDR3 is TGTGCCAGCAGTTTATTACGAGTAGAAGGGGTCTTGAATTCACCCCTCCACTTT. The chain recombines TRBV27 with TRBJ1-6, with D perhaps matching TRBD1 (5 bases). CDR3 length: 18 residues. The germline V gene encodes CDR1 MNHEY and CDR2 SMNVEV (reference sequence). V lost 1 base to trimming and J lost 7 bases, with 20 bases between them.

The rearrangement links TRBV15 to TRBJ2-1; D call uncertain. V gave up 1 base and J gave up 5 bases, with 6 bases separating them. CDR3 length equals 13 residues. Germline values: CDR1 LNHNV, CDR2 YYDKDF (reference sequence). This chain's CDR3 is CATSRVGNNEQFF. The CDR3 DNA sequence: TGTGCCACCAGCAGAGTCGGAAACAATGAGCAGTTCTTC.

The chain carries TRBV18 and TRBJ2-6; 7 bases agree with TRBD1. Losses at the gene ends were 3 bases for V and 3 bases for J; bases not matched to a gene: 8. This CDR3 comprises 17 residues. The germline V gene has CDR1 KGHSH and CDR2 LQKENI. CDR3 region: CASSPTQGGFGANVLTF. The CDR3 DNA is TGTGCCAGCTCACCCACCCAAGGGGGCTTTGGGGCCAACGTCCTGACTTTC. The full variable domain, in which reference TRBV18 and TRBJ2-6 provide the parts outside the CDR3, is NAGVMQNPRHLVRRRGQEARLRCSPMKGHSHVYWYRQLPEEGLKFMVYLQKENIIDESGMPKERFSAEFPKEGPSILRIQQVVRGDSAAYFCASSPTQGGFGANVLTFGAGSRLTVL.

This sequence joins TRBV10-3 and TRBJ2-3, with 9 bases that match TRBD1. The CDR3 sequence is 17 residues long. Losses at the gene ends were 4 bases for V and 4 bases for J; bases not matched to a gene: 12. The germline V gene has CDR1 ENHRY and CDR2 SYGVKD. The CDR3 sequence is CAISGPPGQGMSDTQYF. CDR3 nucleotides: TGTGCCATCAGTGGCCCCCCGGGACAGGGCATGTCAGATACGCAGTATTTT.

The chain is built from TRBV28 and TRBJ2-7; D tentatively fits TRBD1 or TRBD2 (5 bases each). Deletions cut 5 bases from V and 6 bases from J, with 17 bases between. The germline V gene encodes CDR1 MDHEN and CDR2 SYDVKM. This CDR3 is 14 amino acids long. CDR3: CASSRLRDLFEQYF. CDR3 DNA: TGTGCCAGCAGTCGGCTTAGGGACCTGTTCGAGCAGTACTTC.

A few counts support this clone. The V and J genes are TRBV5-4 and TRBJ2-7; 11 nucleotides match TRBD1. The CDR3 covers 15 residues. CDR1 is SGHNT and CDR2 is YYREEE in the germline V gene (reference sequence). V shed 4 bases, J shed 2 bases, and the junction held 5 bases outside the gene matches. This chain's CDR3 is CASSMGQGGPYEQYF. Here the CDR3 DNA reads TGTGCCAGCAGCATGGGACAGGGGGGCCCCTACGAGCAGTACTTC.